Presented here are 10 T cell receptor beta chains from one specimen sequenced in a study of blood T cells in healthy people across ages. The second PCR ran roughly 7 to 12 cycles with a sample-barcoded 5' primer and J-beta primers. A single record per CDR3 protein comes from TCRdb applying MiXCR to the 5' RACE reads. The repertoire has approximately 810,000 distinct CDR3 sequences, around 28% of them found once; the top ten carry roughly 17%. Source material: blood. These receptors originate from a woman aged 80 or older in good health.

Worth noting for this clonotype: Possible read error: a much larger clone is one base away. The rearrangement uses TRBV5-5 and TRBJ2-3, with 14 bases aligning to TRBD2. The CDR3 runs 17 residues. Germline values: CDR1 SGHKS, CDR2 YYEKEE (reference sequence). V gave up 4 bases and J gave up 8 bases; unmatched junction bases: 12. DNA for the CDR3: TGTGCCAGCAGCCCCAGACTAGCGGGGGGGCGTTCAGGTACGCAGTATTTT. Translated, it gives CASSPRLAGGRSGTQYF.

This clonotype was seen many times. The J gene is TRBJ1-2, the V gene TRBV27, with D possibly being TRBD1 (5 bases). V lost 4 bases to trimming and J lost 2 bases, with 17 bases between them. The CDR3 spans 16 residues. Germline assignment: CDR1 MNHEY and CDR2 SMNVEV (reference sequence). CDR3 in DNA: TGTGCCAGCAGTTACGGCGGGGCGGGCGCCAACTATGGCTACACCTTC. It is translated as CASSYGGAGANYGYTF.

This clonotype occurred many times. V is TRBV7-2 and J is TRBJ2-1; tentative D call: TRBD1 (8 bases). The CDR3 spans 15 residues. Germline values: CDR1 SGHTA, CDR2 FQGNSA. V lost 4 bases to trimming and J lost 4 bases, with 14 bases between them. The CDR3 is CASSSDREGYNEQFF. The CDR3, as DNA: TGTGCCAGCAGCTCGGACAGGGAGGGGTACAATGAGCAGTTCTTC. The full variable domain, rest sourced from reference TRBV7-2 and TRBJ2-1, is GAGVSQSPSNKVTEKGKDVELRCDPISGHTALYWYRQSLGQGLEFLIYFQGNSAPDKSGLPSDRFSAERTGGSVSTLTIQRTQQEDSAVYLCASSSDREGYNEQFFGPGTRLTVL.

CDR3 sequence (DNA): TGTGCCAGCAGCCCGAGGTCGTCGACCTACAATGAGCAGTTCTTC. It specifies CASSPRSSTYNEQFF. This chain uses TRBV7-3 with TRBJ2-1, with D unresolved. The V and J ends lost 5 bases and 2 bases respectively, with 13 bases between them. The length of the CDR3 is 15 residues. Germline V gene lookup returns CDR1 SGHTA and CDR2 FQGTGA. Supplemented by reference TRBV7-3 and TRBJ2-1, the full variable domain reads GAGVSQTPSNKVTEKGKYVELRCDPISGHTALYWYRQSLGQGPEFLIYFQGTGAADDSGLPNDRFFAVRPEGSVSTLKIQRTERGDSAVYLCASSPRSSTYNEQFFGPGTRLTVL.

This clonotype was seen more than once but under ten times. This chain uses TRBV6-5 with TRBJ1-4; D call uncertain. The CDR3 extends over 14 amino acids. Trimming removed 5 bases from V and 0 bases from J, with 7 bases in between. Germline V gene data show CDR1 as MNHEY and CDR2 as SVGAGI. CDR3 loop: CASSRLATNEKLFF. Here the CDR3 DNA reads TGTGCCAGCAGTAGGTTGGCAACTAATGAAAAACTGTTTTTT.

This clonotype was recorded many times. V usage is TRBV11-2 and J usage is TRBJ1-2; D remains ambiguous. The V end was cut by 5 bases, the J end by 5 bases, with 12 bases between. This CDR3 has 13 residues. CDR1 and CDR2 (germline): SGHAT, FQNNGV. CDR3: CASSHGLKYGYTF. The CDR3 nucleotides are TGTGCCAGCAGCCACGGGCTCAAATATGGCTACACCTTC.

This clonotype was counted between two and nine times. The V call is TRBV19, the J call TRBJ1-2; D call uncertain. V was cut by 5 bases and J by 0 bases, with 13 bases left in between. The CDR3 is 15 residues long. Germline CDR1 is LNHDA and CDR2 is SQIVND (reference sequence). The CDR3 protein is CASSPPWQSNYGYTF. The CDR3 region has the DNA TGTGCCAGTAGTCCCCCGTGGCAGTCTAACTATGGCTACACCTTC. The variable domain in full, completed from reference TRBV19 and TRBJ1-2, reads DGGITQSPKYLFRKEGQNVTLSCEQNLNHDAMYWYRQDPGQGLRLIYYSQIVNDFQKGDIAEGYSVSREKKESFPLTVTSAQKNPTAFYLCASSPPWQSNYGYTFGSGTRLTVV.

The J gene is TRBJ1-2, the V gene TRBV20-1; 10 nucleotides match TRBD1. Germline V CDR1 and CDR2: DFQATT, SNEGSKA (reference sequence). The CDR3 spans 12 residues. The J segment lost 10 bases and the V segment lost 5 bases, leaving 7 bases of the junction unmatched. CDR3 DNA sequence: TGCAGTGCTGGGACAGGGGCTCGGGACTACACCTTC. Translation gives CSAGTGARDYTF.

The chain recombines TRBV6-2 or TRBV6-3 with TRBJ2-1, with TRBD2 matching 11 bases. The germline V gene encodes CDR1 MNHEY and CDR2 SVGEGT. This CDR3 is built from 19 residues. V dropped 6 bases and J dropped 4; count of bases not matched to a gene: 17. The CDR3 nucleotides read TGTGCCAGCAGCCCGCACCGGCTAGCGGGGGGCTCTCTTTACAATGAGCAGTTCTTC. Translation: CASSPHRLAGGSLYNEQFF.

This rearrangement joins TRBV6-5 to TRBJ1-1, with D perhaps TRBD1 (5 bases). This CDR3 is built from 15 residues. The V and J ends lost 6 bases and 3 bases respectively, with 17 bases between them. CDR1 is MNHEY, CDR2 SVGAGI, per germline. This CDR3 is CASRTLSAGDTEAFF. The CDR3 nucleotides are TGTGCCAGCAGGACCCTCTCGGCGGGGGACACTGAAGCTTTCTTT.